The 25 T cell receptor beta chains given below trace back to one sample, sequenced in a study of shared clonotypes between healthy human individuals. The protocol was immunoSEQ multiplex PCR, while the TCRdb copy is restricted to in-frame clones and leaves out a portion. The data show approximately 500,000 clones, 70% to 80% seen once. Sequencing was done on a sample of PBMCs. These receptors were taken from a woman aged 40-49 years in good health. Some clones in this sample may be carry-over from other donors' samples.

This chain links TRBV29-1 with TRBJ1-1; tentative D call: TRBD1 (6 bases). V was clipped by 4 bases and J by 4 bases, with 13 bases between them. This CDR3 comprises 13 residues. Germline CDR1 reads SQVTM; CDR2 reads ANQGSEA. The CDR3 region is CSVGQATGTEAFF. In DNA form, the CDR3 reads TGCAGCGTTGGACAGGCCACGGGCACTGAAGCTTTCTTT.

CDR3 sequence reads: CASTVAGGYNEQFF. The CDR3 DNA sequence: TGTGCCAGCACCGTGGCTGGGGGATACAATGAGCAGTTCTTC. The rearrangement uses TRBV28 and TRBJ2-1, with D tentatively TRBD1 or TRBD2 (5 bases each). Germline assignment: CDR1 MDHEN and CDR2 SYDVKM. V lost 7 bases to trimming and J lost 4 bases, with 14 bases between them. CDR3 length: 14 amino acids.

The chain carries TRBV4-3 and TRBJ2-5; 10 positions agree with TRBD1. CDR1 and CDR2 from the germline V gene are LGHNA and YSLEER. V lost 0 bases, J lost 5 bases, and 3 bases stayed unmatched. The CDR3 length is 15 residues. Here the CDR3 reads CASSQDGTGEETQYF. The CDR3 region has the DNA TGCGCCAGCAGCCAAGATGGGACAGGGGAGGAGACCCAGTACTTC.

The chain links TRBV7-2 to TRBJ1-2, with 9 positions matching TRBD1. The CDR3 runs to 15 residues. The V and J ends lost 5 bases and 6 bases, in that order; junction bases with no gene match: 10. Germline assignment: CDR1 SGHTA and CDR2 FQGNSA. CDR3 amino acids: CASSPQSDRGNGYTF. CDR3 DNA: TGTGCCAGCAGCCCCCAATCGGACAGGGGAAATGGCTACACCTTC.

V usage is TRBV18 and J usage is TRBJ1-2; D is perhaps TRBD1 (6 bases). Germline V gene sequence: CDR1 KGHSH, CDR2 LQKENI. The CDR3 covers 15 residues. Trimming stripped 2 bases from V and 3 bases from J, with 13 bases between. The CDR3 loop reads CASSPNRALHYGYTF. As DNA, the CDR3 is TGTGCCAGCTCACCAAACAGGGCCCTCCACTATGGCTACACCTTC.

The CDR3 is CASSPPQGGYNEQFF. CDR3 nucleotide sequence: TGCGCCAGCAGCCCACCGCAGGGCGGTTACAATGAGCAGTTCTTC. The chain uses TRBV5-1 and TRBJ2-1, with a weak D call TRBD1 (5 bases). V was pared by 4 bases and J by 4 bases, with 15 bases between. Germline V CDR1 and CDR2: SGHRS, YFSETQ. There are 15 residues in the CDR3.

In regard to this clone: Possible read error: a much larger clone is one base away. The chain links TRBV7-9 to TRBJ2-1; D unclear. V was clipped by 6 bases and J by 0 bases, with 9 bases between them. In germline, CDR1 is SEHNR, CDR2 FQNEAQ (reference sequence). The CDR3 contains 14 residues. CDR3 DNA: TGTGCCAGCAGAAAGGATCGCTCCTACAATGAGCAGTTCTTC. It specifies CASRKDRSYNEQFF.

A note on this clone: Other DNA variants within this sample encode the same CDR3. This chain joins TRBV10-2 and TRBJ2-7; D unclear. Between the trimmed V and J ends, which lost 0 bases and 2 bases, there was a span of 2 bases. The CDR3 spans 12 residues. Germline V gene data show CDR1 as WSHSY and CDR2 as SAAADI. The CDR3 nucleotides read TGCGCCAGCAGTGAGTCTGCCTACGAGCAGTACTTC. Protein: CASSESAYEQYF.

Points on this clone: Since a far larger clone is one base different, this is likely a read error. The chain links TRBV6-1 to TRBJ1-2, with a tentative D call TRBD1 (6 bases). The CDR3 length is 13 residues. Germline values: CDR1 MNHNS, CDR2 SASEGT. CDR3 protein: CAIEGGGNYGYIF. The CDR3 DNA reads TGTGCCATCGAGGGAGGGGGGAATTATGGCTACATCTTC.

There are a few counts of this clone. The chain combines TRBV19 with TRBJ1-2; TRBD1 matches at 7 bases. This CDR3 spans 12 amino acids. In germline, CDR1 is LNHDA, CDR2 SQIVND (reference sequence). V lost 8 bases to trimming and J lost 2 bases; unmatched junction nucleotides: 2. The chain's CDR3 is CASLQGNYGYTF. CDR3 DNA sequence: TGTGCCAGTTTACAGGGGAACTATGGCTACACCTTC.

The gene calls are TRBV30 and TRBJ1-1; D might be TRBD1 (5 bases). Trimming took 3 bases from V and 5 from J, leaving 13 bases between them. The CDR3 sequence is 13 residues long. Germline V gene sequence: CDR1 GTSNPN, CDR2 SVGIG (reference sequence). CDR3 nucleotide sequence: TGTGCCTGGAGCCGACAGCAGGGAACTGAAGCTTTCTTT. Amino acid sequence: CAWSRQQGTEAFF.

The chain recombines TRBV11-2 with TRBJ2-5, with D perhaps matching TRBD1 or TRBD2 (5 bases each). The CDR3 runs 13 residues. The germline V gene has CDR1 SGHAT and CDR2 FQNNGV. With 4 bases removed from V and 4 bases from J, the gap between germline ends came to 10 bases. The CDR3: CASSWGTGETQYF. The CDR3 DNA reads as TGTGCCAGCAGCTGGGGGACGGGAGAGACCCAGTACTTC.

CDR3 sequence: CSVCGPPGTEAFF. For the CDR3, the DNA is TGCAGCGTCTGTGGGCCGCCAGGGACTGAAGCTTTCTTT. V usage is TRBV29-1 and J usage is TRBJ1-1, with D possibly matching TRBD1 (5 bases). V lost 6 bases, J lost 5 bases, and 16 bases lay in between. Germline lookup yields CDR1 SQVTM and CDR2 ANQGSEA. The CDR3 covers 13 residues.

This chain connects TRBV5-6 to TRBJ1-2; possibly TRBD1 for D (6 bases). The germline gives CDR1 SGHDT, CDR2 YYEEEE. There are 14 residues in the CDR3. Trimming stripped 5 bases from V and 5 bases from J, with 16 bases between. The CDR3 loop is CASSEIGQPYGYTF. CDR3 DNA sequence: TGTGCCAGCAGTGAAATAGGACAGCCTTATGGCTACACCTTC.

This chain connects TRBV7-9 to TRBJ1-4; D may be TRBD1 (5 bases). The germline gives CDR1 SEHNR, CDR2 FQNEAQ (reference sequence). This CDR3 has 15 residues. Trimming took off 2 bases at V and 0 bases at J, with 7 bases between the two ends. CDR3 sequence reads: CASSLPGPTNEKLFF. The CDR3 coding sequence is TGTGCCAGCAGCTTACCAGGGCCAACTAATGAAAAACTGTTTTTT.

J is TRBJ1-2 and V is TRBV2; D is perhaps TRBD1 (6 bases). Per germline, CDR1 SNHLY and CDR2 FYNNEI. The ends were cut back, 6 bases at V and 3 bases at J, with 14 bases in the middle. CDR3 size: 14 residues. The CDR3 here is CASSYRVGDYGYTF. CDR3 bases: TGTGCCAGCAGCTACAGGGTTGGGGACTATGGCTACACCTTC.

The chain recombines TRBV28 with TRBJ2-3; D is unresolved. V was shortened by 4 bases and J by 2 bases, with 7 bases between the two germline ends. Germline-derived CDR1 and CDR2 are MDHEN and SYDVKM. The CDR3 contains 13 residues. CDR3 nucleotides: TGTGCCAGCAGTTCGCAGGCCACAGATACGCAGTATTTT. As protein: CASSSQATDTQYF.

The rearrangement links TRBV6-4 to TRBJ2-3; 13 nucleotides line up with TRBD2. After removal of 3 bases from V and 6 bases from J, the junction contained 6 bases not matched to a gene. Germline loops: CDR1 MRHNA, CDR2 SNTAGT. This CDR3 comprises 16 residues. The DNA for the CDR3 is TGTGCCAGCAGTGAAGGACTAGCGGGAGATAAGGATACGCAGTATTTT. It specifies CASSEGLAGDKDTQYF.

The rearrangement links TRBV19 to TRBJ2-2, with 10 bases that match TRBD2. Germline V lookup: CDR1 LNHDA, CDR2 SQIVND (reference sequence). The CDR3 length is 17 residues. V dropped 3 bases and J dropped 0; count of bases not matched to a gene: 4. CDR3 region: CASSMKLAGANTGELFF. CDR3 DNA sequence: TGTGCCAGTAGTATGAAGCTAGCGGGGGCGAACACCGGGGAGCTGTTTTTT.

The chain's CDR3 is CASRLGSGDSTDTQYF. CDR3 DNA: TGCGCCAGCCGGCTTGGGAGCGGGGATAGCACAGATACGCAGTATTTT. This chain uses TRBV5-1 with TRBJ2-3, with 7 bases identical to TRBD2. The CDR3 sequence is 16 residues long. V was clipped by 7 bases and J by 0 bases; unmatched bases: 11. Per germline, CDR1 SGHRS and CDR2 YFSETQ.

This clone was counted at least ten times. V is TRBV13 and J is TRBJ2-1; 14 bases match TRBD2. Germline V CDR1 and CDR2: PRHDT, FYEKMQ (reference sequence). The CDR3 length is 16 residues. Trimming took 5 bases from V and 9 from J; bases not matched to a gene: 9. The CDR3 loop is CASSPRLAGGFGEQFF. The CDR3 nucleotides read TGTGCCAGCAGCCCAAGACTAGCGGGAGGGTTCGGTGAGCAGTTCTTC.

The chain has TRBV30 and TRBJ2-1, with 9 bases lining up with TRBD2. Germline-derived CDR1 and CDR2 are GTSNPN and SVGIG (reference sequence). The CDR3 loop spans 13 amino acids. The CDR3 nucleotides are TGTGCTCGGGACCAAAGAGGCGGGAGGGGGCAGTTCTTC. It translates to CARDQRGGRGQFF.

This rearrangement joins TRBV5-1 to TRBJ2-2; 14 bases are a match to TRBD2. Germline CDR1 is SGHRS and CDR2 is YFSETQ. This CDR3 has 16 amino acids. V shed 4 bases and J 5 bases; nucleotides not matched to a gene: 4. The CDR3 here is CASSPGTSGRTGELFF. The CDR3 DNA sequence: TGCGCCAGCAGCCCCGGGACTAGCGGGAGAACCGGGGAGCTGTTTTTT. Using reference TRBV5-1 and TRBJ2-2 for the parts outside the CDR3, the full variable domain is KAGVTQTPRYLIKTRGQQVTLSCSPISGHRSVSWYQQTPGQGLQFLFEYFSETQRNKGNFPGRFSGRQFSNSRSEMNVSTLELGDSALYLCASSPGTSGRTGELFFGEGSRLTVL.

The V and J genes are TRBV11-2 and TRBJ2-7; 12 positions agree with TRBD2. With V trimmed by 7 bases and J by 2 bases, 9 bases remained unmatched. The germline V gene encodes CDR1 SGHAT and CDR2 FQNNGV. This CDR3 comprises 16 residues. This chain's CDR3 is CASNKGLAGYPYEQYF. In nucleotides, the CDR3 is TGTGCCAGCAACAAAGGACTAGCGGGATACCCCTACGAGCAGTACTTC.

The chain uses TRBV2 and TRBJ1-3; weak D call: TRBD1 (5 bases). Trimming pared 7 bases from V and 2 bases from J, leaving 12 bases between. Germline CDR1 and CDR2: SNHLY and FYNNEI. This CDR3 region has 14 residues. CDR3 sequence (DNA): TGTGCCAGCACCAAATGGGGGACTGGAAACACCATATATTTT. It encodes CASTKWGTGNTIYF.